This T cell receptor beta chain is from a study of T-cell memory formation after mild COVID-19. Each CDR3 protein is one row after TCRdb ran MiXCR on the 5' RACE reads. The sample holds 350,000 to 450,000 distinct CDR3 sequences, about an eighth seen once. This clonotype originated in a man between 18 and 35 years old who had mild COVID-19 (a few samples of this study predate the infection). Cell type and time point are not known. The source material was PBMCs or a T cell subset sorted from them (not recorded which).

CDR3 protein: CASHSDRGTGELFF. The CDR3 nucleotides read TGTGCCAGCCATTCGGACAGGGGGACCGGGGAGCTGTTTTTT. This chain links TRBV6-5 with TRBJ2-2, with TRBD1 matching over 10 bases. Germline V gives CDR1 MNHEY, CDR2 SVGAGI. This CDR3 has 14 amino acids. J was trimmed by 5 bases and V by 8 bases; bases with no gene match: 5.